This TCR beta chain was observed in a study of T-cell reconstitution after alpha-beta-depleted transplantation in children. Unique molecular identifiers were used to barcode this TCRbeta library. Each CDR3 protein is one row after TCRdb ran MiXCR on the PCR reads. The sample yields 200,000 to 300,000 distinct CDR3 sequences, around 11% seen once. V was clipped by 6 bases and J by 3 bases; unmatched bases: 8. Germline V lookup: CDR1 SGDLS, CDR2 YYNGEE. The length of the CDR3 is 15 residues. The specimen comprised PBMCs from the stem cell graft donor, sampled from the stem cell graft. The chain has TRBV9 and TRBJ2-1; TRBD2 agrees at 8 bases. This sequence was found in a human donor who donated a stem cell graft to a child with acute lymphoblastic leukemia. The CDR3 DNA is TGTGCCAGCACTCCAGCGGGGGCTATCTACAATGAGCAGTTCTTC. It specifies CASTPAGAIYNEQFF.